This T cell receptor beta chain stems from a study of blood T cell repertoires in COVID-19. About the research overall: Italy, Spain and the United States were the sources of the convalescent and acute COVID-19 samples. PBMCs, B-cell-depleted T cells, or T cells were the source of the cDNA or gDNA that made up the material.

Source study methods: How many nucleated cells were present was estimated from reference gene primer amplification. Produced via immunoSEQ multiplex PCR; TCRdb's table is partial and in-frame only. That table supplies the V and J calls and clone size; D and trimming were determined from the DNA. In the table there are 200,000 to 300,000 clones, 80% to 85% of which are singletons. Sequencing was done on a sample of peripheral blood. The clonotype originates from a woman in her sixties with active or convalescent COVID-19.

The CDR3 loop is CASSRSGGPPGESTDTQYF. CDR3 nucleotides: TGTGCCAGCAGTAGGAGCGGGGGGCCCCCCGGCGAAAGCACAGATACGCAGTATTTT. V usage is TRBV5-4 and J usage is TRBJ2-3; TRBD2 aligns across 9 bases. CDR1 and CDR2 from the germline V gene are SGHNT and YYREEE (reference sequence). The CDR3 is 19 amino acids. J gave up 0 bases and V 5 bases, and 16 bases lay outside the gene matches.